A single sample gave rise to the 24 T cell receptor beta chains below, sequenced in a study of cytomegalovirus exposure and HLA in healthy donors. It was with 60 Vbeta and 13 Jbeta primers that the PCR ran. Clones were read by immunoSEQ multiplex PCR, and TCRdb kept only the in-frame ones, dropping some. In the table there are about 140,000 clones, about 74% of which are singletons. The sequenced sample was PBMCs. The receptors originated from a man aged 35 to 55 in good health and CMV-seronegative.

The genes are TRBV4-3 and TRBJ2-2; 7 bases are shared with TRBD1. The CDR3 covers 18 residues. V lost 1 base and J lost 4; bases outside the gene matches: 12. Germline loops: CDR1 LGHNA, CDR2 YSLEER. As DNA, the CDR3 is TGCGCCAGCAGCCAAGGTGACAGGGCTACTACACTCACCGGGGAGCTGTTTTTT. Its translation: CASSQGDRATTLTGELFF.

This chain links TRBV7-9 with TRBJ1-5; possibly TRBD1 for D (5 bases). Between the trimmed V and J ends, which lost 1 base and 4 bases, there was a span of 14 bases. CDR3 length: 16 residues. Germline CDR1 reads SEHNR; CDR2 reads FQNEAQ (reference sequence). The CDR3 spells CASSLGSGSGNQPQHF. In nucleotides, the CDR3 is TGTGCCAGCAGCTTAGGGTCAGGGTCAGGTAATCAGCCCCAGCATTTT.

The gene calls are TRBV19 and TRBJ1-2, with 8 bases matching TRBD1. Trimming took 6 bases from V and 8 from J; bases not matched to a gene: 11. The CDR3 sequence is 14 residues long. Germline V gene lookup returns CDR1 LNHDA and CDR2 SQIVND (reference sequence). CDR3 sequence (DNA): TGTGCCAGTAGAGGAGACAGGGGAATAGGCGGCTACACCTTC. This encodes CASRGDRGIGGYTF.

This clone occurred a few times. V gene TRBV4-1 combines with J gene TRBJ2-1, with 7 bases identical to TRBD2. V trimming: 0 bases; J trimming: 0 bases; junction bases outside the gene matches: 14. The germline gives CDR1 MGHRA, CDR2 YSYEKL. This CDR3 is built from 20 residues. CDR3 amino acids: CASSQDWASGRVGSYNEQFF. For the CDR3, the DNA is TGCGCCAGCAGCCAAGATTGGGCTAGCGGTCGTGTGGGCTCCTACAATGAGCAGTTCTTC.

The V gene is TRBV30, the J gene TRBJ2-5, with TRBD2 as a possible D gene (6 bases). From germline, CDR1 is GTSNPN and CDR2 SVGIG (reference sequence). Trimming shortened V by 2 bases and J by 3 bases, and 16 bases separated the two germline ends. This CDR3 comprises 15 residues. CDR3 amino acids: CAWSTGLTEKETQYF. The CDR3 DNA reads TGTGCCTGGAGTACGGGACTTACCGAGAAAGAGACCCAGTACTTC.

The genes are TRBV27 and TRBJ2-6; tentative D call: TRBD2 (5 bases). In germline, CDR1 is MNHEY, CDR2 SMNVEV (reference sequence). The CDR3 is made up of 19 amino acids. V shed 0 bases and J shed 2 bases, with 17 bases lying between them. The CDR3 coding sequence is TGTGCCAGCAGTTTATCGGTCCCCGGGGTGGAAGCTGGGGCCAACGTCCTGACTTTC. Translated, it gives CASSLSVPGVEAGANVLTF.

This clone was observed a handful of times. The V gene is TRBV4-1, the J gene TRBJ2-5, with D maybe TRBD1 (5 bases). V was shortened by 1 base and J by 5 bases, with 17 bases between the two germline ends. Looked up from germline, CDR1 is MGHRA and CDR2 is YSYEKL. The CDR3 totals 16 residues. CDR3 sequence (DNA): TGCGCCAGCAGCCAAGTCGGAAGGGGTTTTTCGGAGACCCAGTACTTC. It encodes CASSQVGRGFSETQYF.

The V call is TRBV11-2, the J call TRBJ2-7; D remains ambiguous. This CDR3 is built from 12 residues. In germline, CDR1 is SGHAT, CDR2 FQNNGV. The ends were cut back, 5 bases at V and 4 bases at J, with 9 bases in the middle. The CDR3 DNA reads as TGTGCCAGCAGCCCTACAGATTACGAGCAGTACTTC. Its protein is CASSPTDYEQYF. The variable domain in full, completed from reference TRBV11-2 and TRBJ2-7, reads EAGVAQSPRYKIIEKRQSVAFWCNPISGHATLYWYQQILGQGPKLLIQFQNNGVVDDSQLPKDRFSAERLKGVDSTLKIQPAKLEDSAVYLCASSPTDYEQYFGPGTRLTVT.

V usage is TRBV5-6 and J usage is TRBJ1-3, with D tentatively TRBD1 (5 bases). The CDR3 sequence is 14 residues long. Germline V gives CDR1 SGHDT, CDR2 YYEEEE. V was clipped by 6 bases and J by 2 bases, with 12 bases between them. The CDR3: CASIQWGAGNTIYF. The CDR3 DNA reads TGTGCCAGCATCCAATGGGGGGCTGGAAACACCATATATTTT. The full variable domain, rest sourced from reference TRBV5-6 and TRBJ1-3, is DAGVTQSPTHLIKTRGQQVTLRCSPKSGHDTVSWYQQALGQGPQFIFQYYEEEERQRGNFPDRFSGHQFPNYSSELNVNALLLGDSALYLCASIQWGAGNTIYFGEGSWLTVV.

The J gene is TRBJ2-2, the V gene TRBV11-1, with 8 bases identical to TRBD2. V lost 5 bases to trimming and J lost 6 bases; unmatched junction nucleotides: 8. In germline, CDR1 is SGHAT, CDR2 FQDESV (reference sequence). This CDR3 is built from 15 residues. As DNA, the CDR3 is TGTGCCAGCAGCCCCCCGGACGGGGGGGCCGGGGAGCTGTTTTTT. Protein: CASSPPDGGAGELFF.

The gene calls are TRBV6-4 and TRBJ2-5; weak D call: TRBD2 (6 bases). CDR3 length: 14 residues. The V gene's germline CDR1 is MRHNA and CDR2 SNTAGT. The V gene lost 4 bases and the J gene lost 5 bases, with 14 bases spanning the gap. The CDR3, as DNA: TGTGCCAGCAGTGTCGAGGCGGGGACGGAGACCCAGTACTTC. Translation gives CASSVEAGTETQYF.

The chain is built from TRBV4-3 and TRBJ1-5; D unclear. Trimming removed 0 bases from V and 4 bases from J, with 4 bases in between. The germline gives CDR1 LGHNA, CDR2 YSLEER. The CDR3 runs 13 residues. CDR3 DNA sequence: TGCGCCAGCAGCCAAGATATTAATCAGCCCCAGCATTTT. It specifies CASSQDINQPQHF.

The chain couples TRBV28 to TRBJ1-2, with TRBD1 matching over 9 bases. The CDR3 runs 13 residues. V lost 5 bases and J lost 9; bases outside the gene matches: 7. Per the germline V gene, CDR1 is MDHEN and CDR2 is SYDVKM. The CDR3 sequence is CASSPGQGTSYTF. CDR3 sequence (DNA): TGTGCCAGCAGTCCCGGACAGGGGACGAGCTACACCTTC.

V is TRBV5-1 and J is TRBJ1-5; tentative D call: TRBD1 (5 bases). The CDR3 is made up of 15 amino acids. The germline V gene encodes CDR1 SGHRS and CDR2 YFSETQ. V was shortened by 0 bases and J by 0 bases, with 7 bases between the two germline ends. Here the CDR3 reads CASSLDRNSNQPQHF. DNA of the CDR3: TGCGCCAGCAGCTTGGACAGGAATAGCAATCAGCCCCAGCATTTT.

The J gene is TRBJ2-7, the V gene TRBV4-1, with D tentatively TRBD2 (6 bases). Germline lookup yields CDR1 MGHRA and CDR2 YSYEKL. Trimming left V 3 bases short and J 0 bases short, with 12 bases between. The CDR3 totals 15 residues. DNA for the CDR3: TGCGCCAGCAGCCAGGGGGACTCTCACTCCTACGAGCAGTACTTC. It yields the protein CASSQGDSHSYEQYF.

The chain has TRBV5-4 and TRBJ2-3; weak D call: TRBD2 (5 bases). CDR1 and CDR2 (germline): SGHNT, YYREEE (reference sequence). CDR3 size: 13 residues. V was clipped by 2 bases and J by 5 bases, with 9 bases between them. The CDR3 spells CASSLDSEDTQYF. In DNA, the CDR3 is TGTGCCAGCAGCTTAGATAGCGAAGATACGCAGTATTTT.

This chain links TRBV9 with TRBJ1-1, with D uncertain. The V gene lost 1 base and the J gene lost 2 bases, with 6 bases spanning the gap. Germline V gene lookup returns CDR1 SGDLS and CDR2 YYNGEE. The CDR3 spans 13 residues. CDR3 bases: TGTGCCAGCAGCGTACAGGTAAACACTGAAGCTTTCTTT. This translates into CASSVQVNTEAFF.

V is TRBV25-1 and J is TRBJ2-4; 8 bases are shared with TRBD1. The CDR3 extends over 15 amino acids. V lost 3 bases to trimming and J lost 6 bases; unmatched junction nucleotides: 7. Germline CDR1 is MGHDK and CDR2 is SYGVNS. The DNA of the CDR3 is TGTGCCAGCAGTGATGCCCAGGGGGCCGGAAACATTCAGTACTTC. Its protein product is CASSDAQGAGNIQYF.

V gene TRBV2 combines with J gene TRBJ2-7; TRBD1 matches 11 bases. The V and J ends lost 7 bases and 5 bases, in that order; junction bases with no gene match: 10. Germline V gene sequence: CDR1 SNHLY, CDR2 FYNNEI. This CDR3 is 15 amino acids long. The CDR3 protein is CASTEGQGGWNEQYF. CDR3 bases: TGTGCCAGCACCGAGGGACAGGGGGGATGGAACGAGCAGTACTTC.

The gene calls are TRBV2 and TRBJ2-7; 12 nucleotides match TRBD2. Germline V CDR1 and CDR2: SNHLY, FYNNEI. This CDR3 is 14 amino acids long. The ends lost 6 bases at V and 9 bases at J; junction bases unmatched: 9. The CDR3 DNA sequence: TGTGCCAGCAGACCGGGACTAGCGGGTGCGGCGCAGTACTTC. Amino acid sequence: CASRPGLAGAAQYF.

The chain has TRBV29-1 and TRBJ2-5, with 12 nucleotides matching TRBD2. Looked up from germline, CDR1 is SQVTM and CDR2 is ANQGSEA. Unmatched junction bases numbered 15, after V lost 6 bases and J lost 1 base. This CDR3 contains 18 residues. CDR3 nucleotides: TGCAGCGTCGCCTGGCCGCCGGGACTAGCGGGTGGCCAAGAGACCCAGTACTTC. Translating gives CSVAWPPGLAGGQETQYF.

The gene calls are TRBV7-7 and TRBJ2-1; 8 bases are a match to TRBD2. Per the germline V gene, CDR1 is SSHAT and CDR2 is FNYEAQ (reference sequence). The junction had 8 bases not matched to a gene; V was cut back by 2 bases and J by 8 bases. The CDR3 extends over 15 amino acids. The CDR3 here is CASSLQVGGAYEQFF. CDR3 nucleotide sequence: TGTGCCAGCAGCTTACAGGTCGGGGGGGCCTATGAGCAGTTCTTC.

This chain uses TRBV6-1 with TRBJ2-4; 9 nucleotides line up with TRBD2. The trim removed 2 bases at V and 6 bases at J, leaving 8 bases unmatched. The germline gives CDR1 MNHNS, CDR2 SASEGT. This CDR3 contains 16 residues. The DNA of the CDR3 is TGTGCCAGCAGTGAATGGGGGCTAGCGGGGCTAAACATTCAGTACTTC. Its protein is CASSEWGLAGLNIQYF.

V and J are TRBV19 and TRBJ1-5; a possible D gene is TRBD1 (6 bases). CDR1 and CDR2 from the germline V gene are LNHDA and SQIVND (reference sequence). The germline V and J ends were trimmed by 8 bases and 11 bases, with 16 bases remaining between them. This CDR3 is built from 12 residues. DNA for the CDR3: TGTGCCAGTGGAAGAGGGGGTGGCGCCCAGCATTTT. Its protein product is CASGRGGGAQHF.